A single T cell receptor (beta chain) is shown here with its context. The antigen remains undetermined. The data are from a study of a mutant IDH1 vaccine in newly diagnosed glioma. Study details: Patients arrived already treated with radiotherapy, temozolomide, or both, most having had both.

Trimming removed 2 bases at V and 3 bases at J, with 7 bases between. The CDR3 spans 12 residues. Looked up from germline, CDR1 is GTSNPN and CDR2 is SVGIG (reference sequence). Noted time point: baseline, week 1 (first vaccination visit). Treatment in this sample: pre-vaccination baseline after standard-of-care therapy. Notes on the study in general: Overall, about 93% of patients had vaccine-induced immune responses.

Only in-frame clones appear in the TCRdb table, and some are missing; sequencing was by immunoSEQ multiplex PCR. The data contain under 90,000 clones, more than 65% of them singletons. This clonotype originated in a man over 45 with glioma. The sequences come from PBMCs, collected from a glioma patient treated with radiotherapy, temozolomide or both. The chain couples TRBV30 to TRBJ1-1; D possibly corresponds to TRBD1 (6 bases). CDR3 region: CAWSPGDTEAFF. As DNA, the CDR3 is TGTGCCTGGAGTCCAGGGGACACTGAAGCTTTCTTT. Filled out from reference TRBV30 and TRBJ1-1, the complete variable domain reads SQTIHQWPATLVQPVGSPLSLECTVEGTSNPNLYWYRQAAGRGLQLLFYSVGIGQISSEVPQNLSASRPQDRQFILSSKKLLLSDSGFYLCAWSPGDTEAFFGQGTRLTVV.